This is a list of T cell receptor beta chains from one sample in a study of blood T cell repertoires in COVID-19. Profiled with immunoSEQ multiplex PCR; TCRdb holds only in-frame clones, not every one. The table includes 140,000 to 150,000 clones, 75% to 90% detected once. Material for sequencing was peripheral blood. The receptors stem from an older woman with COVID-19, enrolled during active disease. Each CDR3 is given with its conserved first and last residue. Fields, in order: D gene, V gene, clone size, J gene, CDR3 DNA, CDR3 protein. The D gene is left open where the match is weak. Clone size is given for some rows only: seen once, a few or many times, or a class if the clone is expanded.

D gene: TRBD1
V gene: TRBV14
clone size: .
J gene: TRBJ2-1
CDR3 DNA: TGTGCCAGCAGCCAAAACCCACCGGGACAGGGTGGGAATGAGCAGTTCTTC
CDR3 protein: CASSQNPPGQGGNEQFF

D gene: .
V gene: TRBV14
clone size: .
J gene: TRBJ1-1
CDR3 DNA: TGTGCCAGCAGCCAAGACGCGGGTGAAGCTTTCTTT
CDR3 protein: CASSQDAGEAFF

D gene: .
V gene: TRBV27
clone size: .
J gene: TRBJ2-7
CDR3 DNA: TGTGCCAGCAGTTTATCGTGGGGGGACTACGAGCAGTACTTC
CDR3 protein: CASSLSWGDYEQYF

D gene: .
V gene: TRBV27
clone size: .
J gene: TRBJ1-5
CDR3 DNA: TGTGCCAGCAGTTTACAGGGTACGACCAATCAGCCCCAGCATTTT
CDR3 protein: CASSLQGTTNQPQHF

D gene: .
V gene: TRBV5-1
clone size: .
J gene: TRBJ2-5
CDR3 DNA: TGCGCCAGCAGCTTTCTCGGGGTGGGAGAGACCCAGTACTTC
CDR3 protein: CASSFLGVGETQYF

D gene: .
V gene: TRBV10-3
clone size: .
J gene: TRBJ1-1
CDR3 DNA: TGTGCCATCAGTGGGGAGGGGGGCCTGAACACTGAAGCTTTCTTT
CDR3 protein: CAISGEGGLNTEAFF

D gene: TRBD2
V gene: TRBV7-9
clone size: .
J gene: TRBJ2-5
CDR3 DNA: TGTGCCAGCAGCTTCGGGACTAGCGGGGACCACCAAGAGACCCAGTACTTC
CDR3 protein: CASSFGTSGDHQETQYF

D gene: TRBD2
V gene: TRBV24-1
clone size: .
J gene: TRBJ2-7
CDR3 DNA: TGTGCCACCAGTGTCGCTAGCGGGGGGGCCTCCGAGCAGTACTTC
CDR3 protein: CATSVASGGASEQYF

D gene: TRBD1
V gene: TRBV4-2
clone size: .
J gene: TRBJ1-5
CDR3 DNA: TGTGCCAGCAGCCAAGATCAGGGGGCGGGTCAGCCCCAGCATTTT
CDR3 protein: CASSQDQGAGQPQHF

D gene: TRBD1
V gene: TRBV11-3
clone size: .
J gene: TRBJ1-1
CDR3 DNA: TGTGCCAGCAGCGCCCAGACAGGGGTCGGTGAAGCTTTCTTT
CDR3 protein: CASSAQTGVGEAFF

D gene: TRBD1
V gene: TRBV29-1
clone size: .
J gene: TRBJ2-1
CDR3 DNA: TGCAGCGTTGCTGGGACAGGGGGCAAAAATGAGCAGTTCTTC
CDR3 protein: CSVAGTGGKNEQFF

D gene: .
V gene: TRBV6-8
clone size: .
J gene: TRBJ2-7
CDR3 DNA: TGTGCCAGCAGTCTGGGGGGGGCGGACGAGCAGTACTTC
CDR3 protein: CASSLGGADEQYF

D gene: .
V gene: TRBV7-3
clone size: once
J gene: TRBJ2-2
CDR3 DNA: TGTGCCAGCAGCTCGTCGAACACCGGGGAGCTGTTTTTT
CDR3 protein: CASSSSNTGELFF

D gene: TRBD2
V gene: TRBV29-1
clone size: .
J gene: TRBJ2-7
CDR3 DNA: TGCAGCGTCGCCACTCTGGGACTAGCGTTGGACGAGCAGTACTTC
CDR3 protein: CSVATLGLALDEQYF

D gene: .
V gene: TRBV10-3
clone size: .
J gene: TRBJ1-2
CDR3 DNA: TGTGCCATCAGTGGAGGGGGGGAAGGCTACACCTTC
CDR3 protein: CAISGGGEGYTF

D gene: .
V gene: TRBV18
clone size: .
J gene: TRBJ2-7
CDR3 DNA: TGTGCCAGCTCACCAGCCTTTGGCAGGGTGAACGAGCAGTACTTC
CDR3 protein: CASSPAFGRVNEQYF

D gene: TRBD1
V gene: TRBV5-1
clone size: .
J gene: TRBJ1-3
CDR3 DNA: TGCGCCAGCAGCTTGTCGCCGGGACAGAGAGGAAACACCATATATTTT
CDR3 protein: CASSLSPGQRGNTIYF

D gene: .
V gene: TRBV4-2
clone size: .
J gene: TRBJ2-5
CDR3 DNA: TGTGCCAGCAGCCAAGCGGGCCGGGGGGAGACCCAGTACTTC
CDR3 protein: CASSQAGRGETQYF

D gene: .
V gene: TRBV2
clone size: .
J gene: TRBJ2-5
CDR3 DNA: TGTGCCAGCAGTGTCGGGACAAGACTAGAGACCCAGTACTTC
CDR3 protein: CASSVGTRLETQYF

D gene: .
V gene: TRBV28
clone size: .
J gene: TRBJ1-1
CDR3 DNA: TGTGCCAGCAGTTTTGAAGGGGGCACTGAAGCTTTCTTT
CDR3 protein: CASSFEGGTEAFF

D gene: .
V gene: TRBV5-1
clone size: .
J gene: TRBJ1-1
CDR3 DNA: TGCGCCAGCAGCTCTCCCGGGGGGGCCACTGAAGCTTTCTTT
CDR3 protein: CASSSPGGATEAFF

D gene: TRBD2
V gene: TRBV5-4
clone size: .
J gene: TRBJ2-7
CDR3 DNA: TGTGCCAGCAGCTTGGGCGGGGGGGACCGCGAGCAGTACTTC
CDR3 protein: CASSLGGGDREQYF

D gene: .
V gene: TRBV6-5
clone size: .
J gene: TRBJ2-7
CDR3 DNA: TGTGCCGTGGGGGGTAAGTCCCACTCCTACGAGCAGTACTTC
CDR3 protein: CAVGGKSHSYEQYF

D gene: TRBD1
V gene: TRBV5-1
clone size: few
J gene: TRBJ2-2
CDR3 DNA: TGCGCCAGCAGCTTGGCCGGACAGGGGACAGACACCGGGGAGCTGTTTTTT
CDR3 protein: CASSLAGQGTDTGELFF

D gene: .
V gene: TRBV6-5
clone size: .
J gene: TRBJ2-1
CDR3 DNA: TGTGCCAGCAGTCCTATGAGGGCTAGTGAGCAGTTCTTC
CDR3 protein: CASSPMRASEQFF

D gene: TRBD2
V gene: TRBV15
clone size: once
J gene: TRBJ2-2
CDR3 DNA: TGTGCCACCAGCAGGGGACTAGCTGGCGCCGGGGAGCTGTTTTTT
CDR3 protein: CATSRGLAGAGELFF

D gene: .
V gene: TRBV27
clone size: .
J gene: TRBJ1-2
CDR3 DNA: TGTGCCAGCAGTTCCGCGGGCGGAGGAGGCTACACCTTC
CDR3 protein: CASSSAGGGGYTF

D gene: TRBD1
V gene: TRBV10-3
clone size: .
J gene: TRBJ2-7
CDR3 DNA: TGTGCCATCAGAAACGACAGGGGTACTCACGAGCAGTACTTC
CDR3 protein: CAIRNDRGTHEQYF

D gene: TRBD1
V gene: TRBV7-2
clone size: few
J gene: TRBJ1-3
CDR3 DNA: TGTGCCAGCAGCGAACAGGGGGCTGGAAACACCATATATTTT
CDR3 protein: CASSEQGAGNTIYF

D gene: .
V gene: TRBV7-9
clone size: .
J gene: TRBJ1-6
CDR3 DNA: TGTGCCAGCAGCTTATCTGCCGAGGGTTCACCCCTCCACTTT
CDR3 protein: CASSLSAEGSPLHF

D gene: TRBD1
V gene: TRBV7-9
clone size: .
J gene: TRBJ1-3
CDR3 DNA: TGTGCCAGCAGCTTAGGGACAGGGGGCGTAAGAACCGGAAACACCATATATTTT
CDR3 protein: CASSLGTGGVRTGNTIYF

D gene: TRBD2
V gene: TRBV7-9
clone size: once
J gene: TRBJ2-3
CDR3 DNA: TGTGCCAGCAGCTCTTTTGCGGGGGGGCCCGCAGATACGCAGTATTTT
CDR3 protein: CASSSFAGGPADTQYF

D gene: TRBD2
V gene: TRBV27
clone size: .
J gene: TRBJ2-5
CDR3 DNA: TGTGCCAGCAGACCCGCTCTAGCGGGGGGGCCAGAGACCCAGTACTTC
CDR3 protein: CASRPALAGGPETQYF

D gene: TRBD1
V gene: TRBV18
clone size: .
J gene: TRBJ2-2
CDR3 DNA: TGTGCCAGCTCACCACCGGGACAGGGGAACACCGGGGAGCTGTTTTTT
CDR3 protein: CASSPPGQGNTGELFF

D gene: TRBD1
V gene: TRBV5-5
clone size: .
J gene: TRBJ2-7
CDR3 DNA: TGTGCCAGCAGCTTGGCCCCGAGACAGGGGGCTTACGAGCAGTACTTC
CDR3 protein: CASSLAPRQGAYEQYF

D gene: TRBD1
V gene: TRBV20-1
clone size: few
J gene: TRBJ1-4
CDR3 DNA: TGCAGTGCTAGTCCCCCGGACAGGACTAATGAAAAACTGTTTTTT
CDR3 protein: CSASPPDRTNEKLFF

D gene: .
V gene: TRBV4-3
clone size: .
J gene: TRBJ1-6
CDR3 DNA: TGCGCCAGCAGCCCCACGGGGGGATATAATTCACCCCTCCACTTT
CDR3 protein: CASSPTGGYNSPLHF

D gene: .
V gene: TRBV7-9
clone size: .
J gene: TRBJ1-5
CDR3 DNA: TGTGCCAGCAGCTTAGCGGGGGGATTACGGCCCCAGCATTTT
CDR3 protein: CASSLAGGLRPQHF

D gene: TRBD1
V gene: TRBV19
clone size: once
J gene: TRBJ1-1
CDR3 DNA: TGTGCCAGTAGTATTGGGGCAGGGGGGTGGACTGAAGCTTTCTTT
CDR3 protein: CASSIGAGGWTEAFF

D gene: .
V gene: TRBV18
clone size: once
J gene: TRBJ2-5
CDR3 DNA: TGTGCCAGCTCACCACGGGACAAAGAGACCCAGTACTTC
CDR3 protein: CASSPRDKETQYF

D gene: .
V gene: TRBV10-3
clone size: .
J gene: TRBJ1-5
CDR3 DNA: TGTGCCATCAGTGCGGGGGGGCAGCCCCAGCATTTT
CDR3 protein: CAISAGGQPQHF

D gene: .
V gene: TRBV10-1
clone size: .
J gene: TRBJ1-2
CDR3 DNA: TGCGCCAGCAGCGAAACGGGGGATGCTAGGAATGGCTACACCTTC
CDR3 protein: CASSETGDARNGYTF

D gene: .
V gene: TRBV11-3
clone size: once
J gene: TRBJ1-3
CDR3 DNA: TGTGCCAGCAGCTTAGGAGTAGAAGGAAACACCATATATTTT
CDR3 protein: CASSLGVEGNTIYF

D gene: TRBD1
V gene: TRBV19
clone size: .
J gene: TRBJ1-4
CDR3 DNA: TGTGCCAGTAACAGGGGACAGGGAAATGAAAAACTGTTTTTT
CDR3 protein: CASNRGQGNEKLFF

D gene: .
V gene: TRBV5-6
clone size: .
J gene: TRBJ1-5
CDR3 DNA: TGTGCCAGCAGCCCGGCAGGGCAGTCCTTCAATCAGCCCCAGCATTTT
CDR3 protein: CASSPAGQSFNQPQHF

D gene: TRBD1
V gene: TRBV3-1/TRBV3-2
clone size: .
J gene: TRBJ2-3
CDR3 DNA: TGTGCCAGCAGCCTACCGGGACAGGGACCGACAGATACGCAGTATTTT
CDR3 protein: CASSLPGQGPTDTQYF

D gene: .
V gene: TRBV5-1
clone size: few
J gene: TRBJ1-5
CDR3 DNA: TGCGCCAGCAGCCCCACGGCGGGGGACAATCAGCCCCAGCATTTT
CDR3 protein: CASSPTAGDNQPQHF

D gene: .
V gene: TRBV5-1
clone size: .
J gene: TRBJ1-1
CDR3 DNA: TGCGCCAGCAGCTTGGTGGCCGAGAACACTGAAGCTTTCTTT
CDR3 protein: CASSLVAENTEAFF

D gene: TRBD1
V gene: TRBV7-2
clone size: few
J gene: TRBJ1-2
CDR3 DNA: TGTGCCAGCAGCCTCACTTTCGGGAGAGGGGGCTTTGGCTACACCTTC
CDR3 protein: CASSLTFGRGGFGYTF

D gene: .
V gene: TRBV25-1
clone size: .
J gene: TRBJ2-2
CDR3 DNA: TGTGCCAGCAGTGATACAGGGAACACCGGGGAGCTGTTTTTT
CDR3 protein: CASSDTGNTGELFF

D gene: TRBD1
V gene: TRBV9
clone size: .
J gene: TRBJ1-1
CDR3 DNA: TGTGCCAGCAGCGTAGGGAACAGGGGCACTGAAGCTTTCTTT
CDR3 protein: CASSVGNRGTEAFF

D gene: TRBD1
V gene: TRBV5-1
clone size: .
J gene: TRBJ1-5
CDR3 DNA: TGCGCCAGCAGTCCTCGGACAGGGGGTGATCAGCCCCAGCATTTT
CDR3 protein: CASSPRTGGDQPQHF

D gene: .
V gene: TRBV24-1
clone size: .
J gene: TRBJ1-2
CDR3 DNA: TGTGCCACCAGTGATACAACGGCGACTTTACCTGGGGGCTACACCTTC
CDR3 protein: CATSDTTATLPGGYTF